Each of the 25 T cell receptor beta chains below was sequenced from the same sample in a study of early T cells in non-severe SARS-CoV-2 infection. TCRdb reprocessed the 5' RACE reads via MiXCR and lists one record per CDR3 protein. The sample has tens of thousands of distinct CDR3 sequences, nearly 10% seen once; the top ten hold 10% to 15%. What was sequenced was whole blood. These receptors all come from an adult who was a healthcare worker with PCR-confirmed SARS-CoV-2 infection or an uninfected control (not recorded which).

The chain employs TRBV5-1 and TRBJ2-7, with D hard to call. Deletions cut 0 bases from V and 6 bases from J, with 13 bases between. Germline loops: CDR1 SGHRS, CDR2 YFSETQ. The CDR3 totals 14 residues. CDR3 DNA sequence: TGCGCCAGCAGCTTGGCTATCCTGAAAGGCGAGCAGTACTTC. Its protein product is CASSLAILKGEQYF.

This clonotype was observed many times. Here the CDR3 reads CASSQQAGGPWAQYF. CDR3 coding DNA: TGTGCCAGCAGCCAGCAAGCGGGGGGTCCTTGGGCGCAGTATTTT. V gene TRBV3-1 combines with J gene TRBJ2-3, with 9 bases that match TRBD2. The CDR3 totals 15 residues. V lost 3 bases, J lost 10 bases, and 11 bases stayed unmatched. Germline V gene data show CDR1 as LGHDT and CDR2 as YNNKEL (reference sequence).

The sample holds many counts of this clonotype. V gene TRBV6-5 combines with J gene TRBJ2-5, with D perhaps given as TRBD1 or TRBD2 (5 bases each). V lost 6 bases, J lost 6 bases, and 17 bases lay in between. Germline CDR1 and CDR2: MNHEY and SVGAGI. CDR3 size: 14 residues. The chain's CDR3 is CASRGTAQGKTQYF. DNA for the CDR3: TGTGCCAGCAGAGGGACCGCGCAGGGAAAGACCCAGTACTTC.

This clonotype was detected ten times or more. This chain connects TRBV11-2 to TRBJ2-7, with D hard to call. CDR1 is SGHAT, CDR2 FQNNGV, per germline. The CDR3 runs to 14 residues. V lost 3 bases, J lost 3 bases, and 12 bases lay in between. Written as DNA, the CDR3 is TGTGCCAGCAGCTTTTCCGGTTACGTCTACGAGCAGTACTTC. It codes for CASSFSGYVYEQYF.

This clonotype was recorded at least ten times. The chain is built from TRBV7-2 and TRBJ2-2; no definite D call. Trimming removed 5 bases at V and 1 base at J, with 11 bases between. This CDR3 is built from 15 residues. The V gene's germline CDR1 is SGHTA and CDR2 FQGNSA. The CDR3 protein is CASSQRTVNTGELFF. CDR3 nucleotide sequence: TGTGCCAGCAGCCAAAGGACCGTGAACACCGGGGAGCTGTTTTTT.

This clonotype was seen many times. The chain has TRBV6-2 or TRBV6-3 and TRBJ1-1, with a possible D match to TRBD1 (5 bases). The V gene's germline CDR1 is MNHEY and CDR2 SVGEGT. The CDR3 is 11 amino acids. The ends were cut back, 5 bases at V and 7 bases at J, with 8 bases in the middle. Here the CDR3 DNA reads TGTGCCAGCAGTCAGGGTTTTGAAGCTTTCTTT. It encodes CASSQGFEAFF.

This clonotype was counted between two and nine times. DNA of the CDR3: TGTGCCAGCAGCTCCGACGGGACTTACAATGAGCAGTTCTTC. It encodes CASSSDGTYNEQFF. V gene TRBV7-8 combines with J gene TRBJ2-1, with D possibly being TRBD2 (6 bases). Trimming stripped 4 bases from V and 4 bases from J, with 11 bases between. The CDR3 runs 14 residues. CDR1 and CDR2 from the germline V gene are SGHVS and FQNEAQ.

The rearrangement links TRBV6-6 to TRBJ2-3, with 12 bases lining up with TRBD2. Germline V gene sequence: CDR1 MNHNY, CDR2 SVGAGI (reference sequence). The CDR3 sequence is 15 residues long. V was clipped by 6 bases and J by 5 bases; unmatched bases: 6. The CDR3 is CASRELAGGGDTQYF. The CDR3 DNA follows: TGTGCCAGCAGGGAACTAGCGGGGGGCGGAGATACGCAGTATTTT.

This chain joins TRBV4-3 and TRBJ2-3, with 7 bases aligning to TRBD2. V was pared by 1 base and J by 5 bases, with 9 bases of the junction left unmatched. CDR3 size: 16 residues. The germline CDR1 and CDR2 sequences are LGHNA and YSLEER. CDR3 sequence: CASSQGGPAGKDTQYF. The CDR3 DNA is TGCGCCAGCAGCCAAGGTGGGCCAGCGGGGAAAGATACGCAGTATTTT.

This chain connects TRBV20-1 to TRBJ2-1; 7 bases agree with TRBD2. Looked up from germline, CDR1 is DFQATT and CDR2 is SNEGSKA (reference sequence). With V trimmed by 7 bases and J by 5 bases, 11 bases remained unmatched. CDR3 length: 14 amino acids. The CDR3 region is CSVSLGEGHNEQFF. CDR3 coding DNA: TGCAGTGTTTCCCTGGGGGAGGGGCACAATGAGCAGTTCTTC.

This rearrangement joins TRBV20-1 to TRBJ2-3; 10 nucleotides line up with TRBD2. The CDR3 loop spans 15 amino acids. Germline V gene data show CDR1 as DFQATT and CDR2 as SNEGSKA (reference sequence). Losses at the gene ends were 5 bases for V and 1 base for J; bases not matched to a gene: 6. The DNA of the CDR3 is TGCAGTGCTTATTTACTAGCGGGGCGCACAGATACGCAGTATTTT. Its protein product is CSAYLLAGRTDTQYF.

This clonotype was found many times. This chain connects TRBV20-1 to TRBJ2-7; no definite D call. The V gene's germline CDR1 is DFQATT and CDR2 SNEGSKA (reference sequence). Trimming stripped 0 bases from V and 3 bases from J, with 9 bases between. The CDR3 sequence is 13 residues long. The CDR3 DNA follows: TGCAGTGCTAGAGATACATTTGGCTACGAGCAGTACTTC. It yields the protein CSARDTFGYEQYF.

This chain connects TRBV20-1 to TRBJ2-3; D unclear. Germline CDR1 and CDR2: DFQATT and SNEGSKA (reference sequence). V was trimmed by 0 bases and J by 0 bases, leaving 10 bases between them. The CDR3 has 15 residues. In DNA form, the CDR3 reads TGCAGTGCTAGAGACGGGCCCTTTAGCACAGATACGCAGTATTTT. It is translated as CSARDGPFSTDTQYF.

The chain couples TRBV6-6 to TRBJ2-1, with D maybe TRBD2 (5 bases). Germline loops: CDR1 MNHNY, CDR2 SVGAGI (reference sequence). The CDR3 loop spans 14 amino acids. V gave up 7 bases and J gave up 5 bases, with 15 bases separating them. CDR3 bases: TGTGCCAGCATTCTGGACTCCCTGGACAATGAGCAGTTCTTC. This codes for CASILDSLDNEQFF.

This clonotype showed up many times. V usage is TRBV7-2 and J usage is TRBJ1-1; weak D call: TRBD1 (6 bases). Germline V gene lookup returns CDR1 SGHTA and CDR2 FQGNSA. CDR3 size: 13 residues. V was shortened by 3 bases and J by 11 bases, with 16 bases between the two germline ends. The CDR3 region has the DNA TGTGCCAGCAGCTTGGGAGAGGGGGTGAGTGCTTTCTTT. Translated: CASSLGEGVSAFF.

This clonotype appeared a few times. The V gene is TRBV7-2, the J gene TRBJ1-5; perhaps TRBD1 as D (5 bases). Germline CDR1 is SGHTA and CDR2 is FQGNSA. The CDR3 runs 14 residues. V dropped 1 base and J dropped 8 bases, with 12 bases sitting between them. The CDR3 bases are TGTGCCAGCAGCTTAGGGCCAGGGATGGAGCCCCAGCATTTT. This gives the protein CASSLGPGMEPQHF.

V is TRBV29-1 and J is TRBJ2-3, with D uncertain. The germline V gene has CDR1 SQVTM and CDR2 ANQGSEA. Trimming pared 3 bases from V and 2 bases from J, leaving 6 bases between. This CDR3 is 12 amino acids long. CDR3 in amino acids: CSVEQHTDTQYF. DNA for the CDR3: TGCAGCGTTGAGCAGCACACAGATACGCAGTATTTT.

This clonotype occurred many times. The chain joins TRBV6-2 or TRBV6-3 to TRBJ2-7; 7 bases fit TRBD1. The CDR3 has 16 amino acids. Germline V gene sequence: CDR1 MNHEY, CDR2 SVGEGT. The J segment lost 6 bases and the V segment lost 0 bases, leaving 11 bases of the junction unmatched. CDR3 protein: CASSYSGTALSSEQYF. The CDR3 nucleotides read TGTGCCAGCAGTTACTCCGGGACAGCTTTGTCTAGCGAGCAGTACTTC.

The V call is TRBV12-3 or TRBV12-4, the J call TRBJ1-2, with TRBD1 matching 8 bases. V lost 4 bases and J lost 3; bases outside the gene matches: 4. The CDR3 sequence is 14 residues long. The CDR3 is CASSSDRAHYGYTF. Here the CDR3 DNA reads TGTGCCAGCAGTTCGGACAGGGCACACTATGGCTACACCTTC.

This clonotype was detected a few times. The V gene is TRBV7-6, the J gene TRBJ1-1, with 7 bases identical to TRBD1. The CDR3 is made up of 16 amino acids. Germline V lookup: CDR1 SGHVS, CDR2 FNYEAQ. Germline trimming cut 5 bases from V and 5 bases from J; bases unmatched to any gene: 14. The CDR3: CASSRTSEGARTEAFF. The CDR3 DNA is TGTGCCAGCAGCCGAACATCGGAGGGGGCGCGTACTGAAGCTTTCTTT.

The V gene is TRBV30, the J gene TRBJ1-1; D not certain. CDR3 length: 14 residues. CDR1 is GTSNPN, CDR2 SVGIG, per germline (reference sequence). In DNA, the CDR3 is TGTGCGACGGAGGCTAGACACCCGAACACTGAAGCTTTCTTT. Protein: CATEARHPNTEAFF.

The chain employs TRBV6-6 and TRBJ1-6; D not certain. Trimming stripped 2 bases from V and 7 bases from J, with 9 bases between. Germline V lookup: CDR1 MNHNY, CDR2 SVGAGI (reference sequence). There are 14 residues in the CDR3. For the CDR3, the DNA is TGTGCCAGCAGTTACGCCGGCTGGAATTCACCCCTCCACTTT. As protein: CASSYAGWNSPLHF.

This clonotype was detected a few times. V and J are TRBV29-1 and TRBJ2-1, with no clear D. The CDR3 spans 8 residues. Germline V gene data show CDR1 as SQVTM and CDR2 as ANQGSEA. V was trimmed by 6 bases and J by 6 bases, leaving 0 bases between them. The CDR3: CSVNEQFF. The CDR3 bases are TGCAGCGTCAATGAGCAGTTCTTC.

This clonotype was seen at least ten times. The rearrangement joins TRBV7-8 to TRBJ1-1; the D is unclear. The CDR3 covers 14 residues. Per germline, CDR1 SGHVS and CDR2 FQNEAQ. V gave up 4 bases and J gave up 1 base, with 10 bases separating them. The DNA of the CDR3 is TGTGCCAGCAGCTCAGCCGGAGGGAACACTGAAGCTTTCTTT. It encodes CASSSAGGNTEAFF.

There are a few counts of this clonotype. The rearrangement joins TRBV19 to TRBJ2-1; 7 positions match TRBD2. With V trimmed by 5 bases and J by 0 bases, 7 bases remained unmatched. The germline gives CDR1 LNHDA, CDR2 SQIVND (reference sequence). The CDR3 has 16 residues. CDR3 region: CASSPTSPSSYNEQFF. The DNA for the CDR3 is TGTGCCAGTAGTCCGACTAGCCCTAGCTCCTACAATGAGCAGTTCTTC. Filled out from reference TRBV19 and TRBJ2-1, the complete variable domain reads DGGITQSPKYLFRKEGQNVTLSCEQNLNHDAMYWYRQDPGQGLRLIYYSQIVNDFQKGDIAEGYSVSREKKESFPLTVTSAQKNPTAFYLCASSPTSPSSYNEQFFGPGTRLTVL.